The present TCR beta chain was sequenced within a study of blood T cell repertoires in COVID-19 (dated by TCRdb to the early 2020s). About the investigation overall: Samples covering the acute and convalescent phases of COVID-19 were provided by collaborators in the United States, Italy and Spain. The material from the prospective study consisted of cDNA or gDNA derived from T cells, B-cell-depleted T cells, or PBMCs. Deeply sampled blood TCRbeta repertoires from subjects exposed to, actively infected with, or recovered from COVID-19 were included in the dataset. A freely available public database, intended as a resource for researchers studying the immune response to SARS-CoV-2, is where the repertoires were released. Samples were obtained from the ongoing ImmuneRACE study (first 160 participants) and from roughly 1,300 subjects provided by 6 global collaborators. A de-identified subject ID, COVID-19 status, age in years and sex were almost always included in the sample metadata. Where HLA class I and class II types were available, the types were taken from metadata supplied by the sample provider, not from assay-based typing. Points the paper makes about the study in general: How much clinical and demographic metadata was included differed by source and by participant, and the metadata was provided uncurated.

Participants in the prospective study were aged roughly 18 to 89 years, lived in under 30 United States geographic areas, and enrolled through a virtual design. Cohort assignment in the prospective study relied on participant-reported clinical history from a screening survey and a study questionnaire. Recovered participants in ImmuneRACE Cohort 3 were defined by two consecutive negative NP/OP PCR tests, clearance by a healthcare professional, or resolution of symptoms. In the prospective study, whole blood, serum and a nasopharyngeal or oropharyngeal swab were collected from each participant by mobile phlebotomists. Prospective study participants could optionally give additional blood draws and questionnaires over an approximately two-month period. Prospective study blood samples were shipped either frozen or at room temperature before DNA extraction. TCRbeta CDR3 regions were amplified from genomic DNA using the immunoSEQ Assay, a bias-controlled multiplex PCR. The authors' pipeline ran thus. The number of nucleated cells in each sample was estimated by amplification of reference gene primers within the assay. Sequence reads were collapsed and filtered to measure the absolute abundance of every unique TCRbeta CDR3 rearrangement. For each sample, productive Simpson clonality was calculated as the square root of Simpson's diversity index over productive rearrangements. Not all clones reach the TCRdb copy of this immuneACCESS table, which keeps in-frame sequences only. Checked studies attribute under half of the gap to unresolved V genes and leave the rest unexplained. D and trimming come from the DNA, and the V and J calls and clone size come from that table. The sample includes 330,000 or so clones, with more than 85% observed a single time. The ten largest clones take up approximately 3% of the sample.

Regarding this clone: Its antigen is still unknown. No base-level quality is on record; no much larger clone is a single base apart. Other DNA sequences of this sample code for an identical CDR3.

Deletion took 4 bases off V and 1 base off J, with a span of 12 bases between the germline ends. According to the germline V gene, CDR1 reads SGDLS and CDR2 reads YYNGEE. The CDR3 measures 14 amino acids from cysteine to phenylalanine. Only CDR3 DNA remains: 42 bases, in frame from the first base. Source material: PBMCs or T cells enriched from blood (not recorded which). The V gene is TRBV9 and the J gene is TRBJ2-7; the D segment could be TRBD2, given 6 matching bases. This sequence was found in a woman aged 25 to 39 who had recovered from COVID-19. CDR3 region: CASSPGVGSYEQYF. The base sequence is TGTGCCAGCAGCCCGGGAGTTGGATCCTACGAGCAGTACTTC.